This entry lists 28 T cell receptor beta chains sequenced from one sample in a study of blood T cell repertoires in COVID-19. Clones were read by immunoSEQ multiplex PCR, and TCRdb kept only the in-frame ones, dropping some. The data contain 200,000 to 250,000 clones, around 82% of them seen just once; the ten biggest clones take up about 7%. Sequences were obtained from peripheral blood. The receptor set was obtained from a woman in her 70s with acute or convalescent COVID-19.

The rearrangement links TRBV24-1 to TRBJ2-1, with a possible D match to TRBD2 (7 bases). CDR1 is KGHDR, CDR2 SFDVKD, per germline. There are 14 residues in the CDR3. V was shortened by 5 bases and J by 7 bases, with 14 bases between the two germline ends. In DNA, the CDR3 is TGTGCCACCAGTGTCCGGGGGGCAGGGAATGAGCAGTTCTTC. Amino acid sequence: CATSVRGAGNEQFF.

Only a few counts were recorded for this clone. The chain uses TRBV6-5 and TRBJ1-1; maybe TRBD1 (6 bases). The germline V gene encodes CDR1 MNHEY and CDR2 SVGAGI. V was cut by 5 bases and J by 1 base, with 11 bases left in between. This CDR3 is 14 amino acids long. CDR3 region: CASSISDRNTEAFF. CDR3 in DNA: TGTGCCAGCAGTATCTCGGACAGGAACACTGAAGCTTTCTTT.

This rearrangement joins TRBV7-2 to TRBJ1-6, with D hard to call. This CDR3 has 13 amino acids. Germline CDR1 SGHTA, CDR2 FQGNSA. The germline V and J ends were trimmed by 1 base and 9 bases, with 7 bases remaining between them. CDR3 region: CASSLGAGSPLHF. The CDR3 coding sequence is TGTGCCAGCAGCTTAGGGGCCGGTTCACCCCTCCACTTT.

The chain has TRBV7-2 and TRBJ2-3; TRBD2 is a possible D gene (6 bases). The CDR3 length is 16 residues. The germline V gene encodes CDR1 SGHTA and CDR2 FQGNSA. V shed 0 bases and J shed 5 bases, with 15 bases lying between them. The DNA for the CDR3 is TGTGCCAGCAGCTTAGCCCAAGCGGGCCAAAGAGATACGCAGTATTTT. Residues: CASSLAQAGQRDTQYF.

This chain connects TRBV24-1 to TRBJ1-2; 8 positions agree with TRBD1. The ends lost 4 bases at V and 4 bases at J; junction bases unmatched: 1. CDR3 length: 13 amino acids. The germline CDR1 and CDR2 sequences are KGHDR and SFDVKD. The DNA for the CDR3 is TGTGCCACCAGTGAGGACAGGGCCTATGGCTACACCTTC. Encoded protein: CATSEDRAYGYTF.

The CDR3 protein is CSVEDRRQAPKSGYTF. CDR3 nucleotide sequence: TGCAGCGTTGAAGATCGTAGACAGGCTCCCAAATCCGGCTACACCTTC. The gene calls are TRBV29-1 and TRBJ1-2; TRBD1 is a possible D gene (6 bases). CDR3 length equals 16 residues. Deletions cut 0 bases from V and 8 bases from J, with 22 bases between. The germline V gene has CDR1 SQVTM and CDR2 ANQGSEA.

The chain couples TRBV30 to TRBJ1-6; the D is unclear. The CDR3 has 15 residues. Deletions cut 5 bases from V and 9 bases from J, with 20 bases between. Germline V gene sequence: CDR1 GTSNPN, CDR2 SVGIG (reference sequence). Written as DNA, the CDR3 is TGTGCCTGGGCTGCTAATCCCCGGGTTGCTTCACCCCTCCACTTT. Protein sequence: CAWAANPRVASPLHF.

The J gene is TRBJ1-5, the V gene TRBV30, with TRBD1 matching over 7 bases. The V and J ends lost 5 bases and 5 bases, in that order; junction bases with no gene match: 12. There are 15 residues in the CDR3. CDR1 and CDR2 from the germline V gene are GTSNPN and SVGIG (reference sequence). Here the CDR3 DNA reads TGTGCCTGGGGAGAACAGGGGTCGGCGGATCAGCCCCAGCATTTT. Encoded protein: CAWGEQGSADQPQHF.

The chain links TRBV2 to TRBJ2-7; 8 bases map to TRBD1. The germline gives CDR1 SNHLY, CDR2 FYNNEI. The CDR3 length is 14 residues. With V trimmed by 7 bases and J by 3 bases, 8 bases remained unmatched. The CDR3 protein is CASNGDRTHYEQYF. Written as DNA, the CDR3 is TGTGCCAGCAATGGGGACAGGACCCACTACGAGCAGTACTTC.

The CDR3 is CASSYSSGTGGDTQYF. CDR3 bases: TGTGCCAGCAGTTACTCTTCCGGGACAGGCGGAGATACGCAGTATTTT. The chain joins TRBV6-5 to TRBJ2-3; 8 positions agree with TRBD1. With 0 bases clipped from V and 5 bases from J, the junction kept 7 bases outside the gene matches. This CDR3 region has 16 residues. CDR1 and CDR2 from the germline V gene are MNHEY and SVGAGI.

CDR3 amino acids: CASSSSNIYYEQYF. DNA for the CDR3: TGTGCCAGCAGTTCCTCAAACATATACTACGAGCAGTACTTC. The V gene is TRBV6-5, the J gene TRBJ2-7; D remains ambiguous. Germline-derived CDR1 and CDR2 are MNHEY and SVGAGI. The CDR3 has 14 amino acids. Between the trimmed V and J ends, which lost 4 bases and 3 bases, there was a span of 13 bases.

The CDR3 sequence: CAIRGDTDTQYF. CDR3 nucleotides: TGTGCCATCCGGGGGGACACAGATACGCAGTATTTT. The V and J genes are TRBV10-3 and TRBJ2-3; 7 bases are shared with TRBD2. Germline-derived CDR1 and CDR2 are ENHRY and SYGVKD. This CDR3 is built from 12 residues. The junction had 1 base not matched to a gene; V was cut back by 8 bases and J by 2 bases.

This clone was observed many times. V gene TRBV7-8 combines with J gene TRBJ2-2; 7 bases are a match to TRBD1. The length of the CDR3 is 17 residues. After removal of 0 bases from V and 0 bases from J, the junction contained 4 bases not matched to a gene. Per the germline V gene, CDR1 is SGHVS and CDR2 is FQNEAQ. This chain's CDR3 is CASSLAGGQPNTGELFF. DNA of the CDR3: TGTGCCAGCAGCTTAGCAGGGGGCCAGCCGAACACCGGGGAGCTGTTTTTT. Using reference TRBV7-8 and TRBJ2-2 for the parts outside the CDR3, the full variable domain is GAGVSQSPRYKVAKRGQDVALRCDPISGHVSLFWYQQALGQGPEFLTYFQNEAQLDKSGLPSDRFFAERPEGSVSTLKIQRTQQEDSAVYLCASSLAGGQPNTGELFFGEGSRLTVL.

The rearrangement uses TRBV6-5 and TRBJ1-1; TRBD1 is a possible D gene (5 bases). The CDR3 has 13 amino acids. With 5 bases removed from V and 1 base from J, the gap between germline ends came to 8 bases. The germline V gene has CDR1 MNHEY and CDR2 SVGAGI. The CDR3 region has the DNA TGTGCCAGCAGTCAGGGCACGAACACTGAAGCTTTCTTT. Amino acids: CASSQGTNTEAFF.

The rearrangement links TRBV6-2 or TRBV6-3 to TRBJ2-5, with 7 bases lining up with TRBD2. This CDR3 spans 18 amino acids. The V gene's germline CDR1 is MNHEY and CDR2 SVGEGT. J was trimmed by 3 bases and V by 2 bases; bases with no gene match: 15. Here the CDR3 reads CASSYPLERTSAEETQYF. As DNA, the CDR3 is TGTGCCAGCAGTTACCCCCTGGAGCGCACTAGCGCGGAAGAGACCCAGTACTTC.

The chain couples TRBV7-8 to TRBJ1-2; D might be TRBD1 (6 bases). This CDR3 is built from 16 residues. V gave up 4 bases and J gave up 0 bases, with 15 bases separating them. Germline assignment: CDR1 SGHVS and CDR2 FQNEAQ. In nucleotides, the CDR3 is TGTGCCAGCAGCTCCCATCACACAGGGTCTAACTATGGCTACACCTTC. The encoded protein is CASSSHHTGSNYGYTF.

The chain has TRBV10-3 and TRBJ2-7, with 7 bases aligning to TRBD2. This CDR3 has 17 residues. The V segment lost 5 bases and the J segment 5 bases; nucleotides outside the gene matches: 18. CDR1 is ENHRY, CDR2 SYGVKD, per germline. The DNA for the CDR3 is TGTGCCATCAGTCCCCTCATCGGTAGCTGGGAGGGGAACGAGCAGTACGTC. Translation gives CAISPLIGSWEGNEQYV.

The rearrangement links TRBV29-1 to TRBJ2-5, with D hard to call. Germline CDR1 and CDR2: SQVTM and ANQGSEA. CDR3 length equals 13 residues. Deletions cut 6 bases from V and 5 bases from J, with 16 bases between. The chain's CDR3 is CSVARQFRETQYF. For the CDR3, the DNA is TGCAGCGTCGCCCGACAATTTCGGGAGACCCAGTACTTC. The whole variable domain, remainder taken from reference TRBV29-1 and TRBJ2-5, is SAVISQKPSRDICQRGTSLTIQCQVDSQVTMMFWYRQQPGQSLTLIATANQGSEATYESGFVIDKFPISRPNLTFSTLTVSNMSPEDSSIYLCSVARQFRETQYFGPGTRLLVL.

The chain recombines TRBV15 with TRBJ2-1; D is possibly TRBD1 (6 bases). With 5 bases removed from V and 4 bases from J, the gap between germline ends came to 9 bases. The germline CDR1 and CDR2 sequences are LNHNV and YYDKDF (reference sequence). The CDR3 spans 13 residues. The CDR3 DNA is TGTGCCACCAGCCGGACAGCTTACAATGAGCAGTTCTTC. Encoded protein: CATSRTAYNEQFF.

The J gene is TRBJ2-7, the V gene TRBV29-1; 7 bases are a match to TRBD1. Germline CDR1 reads SQVTM; CDR2 reads ANQGSEA. The length of the CDR3 is 14 residues. Unmatched junction bases numbered 5, after V lost 2 bases and J lost 1 base. The DNA of the CDR3 is TGCAGCGTTGAAACGCCGGGACAGTCCTACGAGCAGTACTTC. It translates to CSVETPGQSYEQYF.

The chain has TRBV14 and TRBJ2-7, with D uncertain. CDR1 is SGHDN, CDR2 FVKESK, per germline. The CDR3 is 11 amino acids. Trimming pared 10 bases from V and 6 bases from J, leaving 13 bases between. This chain's CDR3 is CATSESTEQYF. Here the CDR3 DNA reads TGTGCCACCTCGGAGTCAACCGAGCAGTACTTC.

V gene TRBV18 combines with J gene TRBJ2-2; TRBD1 matches 7 bases. J gave up 5 bases and V 5 bases, and 5 bases lay outside the gene matches. The CDR3 loop spans 14 amino acids. CDR1 is KGHSH, CDR2 LQKENI, per germline. CDR3 residues: CASSSTGETGELFF. CDR3 nucleotide sequence: TGTGCCAGCTCATCTACAGGGGAAACCGGGGAGCTGTTTTTT.

The V and J genes are TRBV7-9 and TRBJ2-3; 9 bases are a match to TRBD2. The CDR3 runs to 15 residues. V shed 4 bases, J shed 2 bases, and the junction held 4 bases outside the gene matches. The germline V gene encodes CDR1 SEHNR and CDR2 FQNEAQ (reference sequence). This CDR3 is CASSSSGGSTDTQYF. CDR3 bases: TGTGCCAGCAGCTCAAGCGGGGGGTCCACAGATACGCAGTATTTT.

V gene TRBV19 combines with J gene TRBJ2-5; 7 bases map to TRBD1. This CDR3 has 14 residues. The V and J ends lost 11 bases and 5 bases, in that order; junction bases with no gene match: 14. CDR1 LNHDA and CDR2 SQIVND come from the germline V gene (reference sequence). The CDR3 is CARYRQGDRETQYF. The CDR3 coding sequence is TGTGCCCGATACCGACAGGGAGATCGGGAGACCCAGTACTTC.

V gene TRBV12-3 or TRBV12-4 combines with J gene TRBJ1-2; no clear D gene. With 6 bases removed from V and 5 bases from J, the gap between germline ends came to 10 bases. This CDR3 is built from 12 residues. The CDR3 loop reads CASRIRQYGYTF. The CDR3 DNA sequence: TGTGCCAGCAGGATTAGACAATATGGCTACACCTTC.

The rearrangement links TRBV5-1 to TRBJ1-2; 11 bases agree with TRBD1. V gave up 4 bases and J gave up 3 bases; unmatched junction bases: 5. Per the germline V gene, CDR1 is SGHRS and CDR2 is YFSETQ. The CDR3 totals 15 residues. CDR3 residues: CASSQGQGADYGYTF. The CDR3 DNA reads TGCGCCAGCAGCCAAGGACAGGGGGCAGACTATGGCTACACCTTC.

This chain joins TRBV10-3 and TRBJ1-5; D is ambiguous. The CDR3 contains 14 residues. V lost 10 bases, J lost 2 bases, and 15 bases lay in between. The germline V gene has CDR1 ENHRY and CDR2 SYGVKD. CDR3: CATREDLGNQPQHF. CDR3 coding DNA: TGTGCCACTAGGGAGGATCTGGGCAATCAGCCCCAGCATTTT.

The CDR3: CASSRPGLNTGELFF. Written as DNA, the CDR3 is TGTGCCAGCAGCCGGCCGGGACTCAACACCGGGGAGCTGTTTTTT. V gene TRBV7-2 combines with J gene TRBJ2-2, with a possible D match to TRBD2 (6 bases). The V gene's germline CDR1 is SGHTA and CDR2 FQGNSA. The CDR3 contains 15 residues. V was pared by 5 bases and J by 2 bases, with 12 bases between.